The 27 T cell receptor beta chains below were found in one sample sequenced in a study of blood T cell repertoires in COVID-19. Profiling relied on immunoSEQ multiplex PCR, and the TCRdb table lists in-frame clones only, not all of them. The sample carries fewer than 350,000 clones, roughly 88% recorded once. Sequenced input: PBMCs or T cells enriched from blood (not recorded which). These receptors were taken from a woman aged 40 to 50 with acute COVID-19.

This chain joins TRBV5-1 and TRBJ2-7, with a tentative D call TRBD2 (5 bases). V was trimmed by 1 base and J by 7 bases, leaving 9 bases between them. Germline V CDR1 and CDR2: SGHRS, YFSETQ. This CDR3 region has 12 residues. This chain's CDR3 is CASSLSGIEQYF. As DNA, the CDR3 is TGCGCCAGCAGCTTGTCCGGGATAGAGCAGTACTTC.

This chain connects TRBV9 to TRBJ2-1; no reliable D call. The CDR3 runs 15 residues. Germline V gene sequence: CDR1 SGDLS, CDR2 YYNGEE. V was shortened by 0 bases and J by 2 bases, with 9 bases between the two germline ends. The CDR3 sequence: CASSVDRVTYNEQFF. CDR3 in DNA: TGTGCCAGCAGCGTAGACAGAGTCACCTACAATGAGCAGTTCTTC.

This chain joins TRBV5-1 and TRBJ2-5, with 10 bases lining up with TRBD1. V gave up 4 bases and J gave up 2 bases; unmatched junction bases: 5. The CDR3 loop spans 15 amino acids. Germline V gene sequence: CDR1 SGHRS, CDR2 YFSETQ. The CDR3 protein is CASSDWDRGQETQYF. The DNA for the CDR3 is TGCGCCAGCAGCGACTGGGACAGGGGTCAAGAGACCCAGTACTTC.

This clone was detected only once. Within the sample, other DNA sequences also encode this same CDR3. The chain recombines TRBV28 with TRBJ2-7; no definite D call. The germline gives CDR1 MDHEN, CDR2 SYDVKM. The V and J ends lost 4 bases and 3 bases respectively, with 4 bases between them. The CDR3 spans 11 residues. The CDR3 nucleotides read TGTGCCAGCAGTTCCTTCTACGAGCAGTACTTC. It translates to CASSSFYEQYF. The complete variable domain, with remaining parts taken from reference TRBV28 and TRBJ2-7, reads DVKVTQSSRYLVKRTGEKVFLECVQDMDHENMFWYRQDPGLGLRLIYFSYDVKMKEKGDIPEGYSVSREKKERFSLILESASTNQTSMYLCASSSFYEQYFGPGTRLTVT.

This clone was seen a handful of times. This rearrangement joins TRBV4-3 to TRBJ1-4, with 9 bases fitting TRBD1. This CDR3 spans 17 amino acids. Germline trimming cut 1 base from V and 8 bases from J; bases unmatched to any gene: 11. Germline CDR1 and CDR2: LGHNA and YSLEER. CDR3 loop: CASSQADRGAKGEKLFF. The DNA of the CDR3 is TGCGCCAGCAGCCAAGCGGACAGGGGCGCAAAAGGGGAAAAACTGTTTTTT.

CDR3: CASSAAGGARETQYF. CDR3 nucleotides: TGTGCCAGCAGCGCAGCCGGGGGGGCCAGGGAGACCCAGTACTTC. This chain links TRBV9 with TRBJ2-5; TRBD2 matches 8 bases. The ends lost 3 bases at V and 5 bases at J; junction bases unmatched: 9. Germline V gene sequence: CDR1 SGDLS, CDR2 YYNGEE. This CDR3 contains 15 residues.

V gene TRBV2 combines with J gene TRBJ2-3; TRBD2 agrees at 9 bases. CDR1 and CDR2 (germline): SNHLY, FYNNEI. With V trimmed by 10 bases and J by 12 bases, 14 bases remained unmatched. The CDR3 runs to 13 residues. Written as DNA, the CDR3 is TGTGCCAATAAGCGGGAGGAAGGAGCGCCCCAGTATTTT. Its protein product is CANKREEGAPQYF.

This chain connects TRBV9 to TRBJ1-2; a possible D gene is TRBD1 (5 bases). CDR3 length equals 15 residues. V gave up 0 bases and J gave up 8 bases, with 17 bases separating them. Germline values: CDR1 SGDLS, CDR2 YYNGEE. CDR3 in amino acids: CASSVGRGGSGGYTF. For the CDR3, the DNA is TGTGCCAGCAGCGTAGGGAGGGGAGGATCTGGGGGCTACACCTTC. Based on the CDR3 plus reference TRBV9 and TRBJ1-2, the full variable domain is DSGVTQTPKHLITATGQRVTLRCSPRSGDLSVYWYQQSLDQGLQFLIQYYNGEERAKGNILERFSAQQFPDLHSELNLSSLELGDSALYFCASSVGRGGSGGYTFGSGTRLTVV.

V is TRBV4-1 and J is TRBJ2-1, with 11 bases matching TRBD1. The CDR3 covers 15 residues. V lost 4 bases to trimming and J lost 10 bases; unmatched junction nucleotides: 9. Germline V lookup: CDR1 MGHRA, CDR2 YSYEKL. CDR3 region: CASSPRTGGAQEQFF. In nucleotides, the CDR3 is TGCGCCAGCAGCCCGAGGACAGGGGGCGCACAGGAGCAGTTCTTC.

This rearrangement joins TRBV5-1 to TRBJ2-7; TRBD2 is a possible D gene (6 bases). Trimming removed 4 bases from V and 1 base from J, with 18 bases in between. The CDR3 runs to 16 residues. Germline V gene sequence: CDR1 SGHRS, CDR2 YFSETQ. CDR3 coding DNA: TGCGCCAGCAGCCCCGGAGGAGTAGCGGATTCCTACGAGCAGTACTTC. Translated: CASSPGGVADSYEQYF.

The rearrangement uses TRBV2 and TRBJ1-1; D possibly corresponds to TRBD1 (5 bases). Germline V gives CDR1 SNHLY, CDR2 FYNNEI. The V end lost 6 bases, the J end lost 6 bases, and 11 bases lay between the germline ends. CDR3 length: 12 amino acids. The CDR3 coding sequence is TGTGCCAGCAGGGATCAGGGATCTGAAGCTTTCTTT. As protein: CASRDQGSEAFF.

This clone was counted a few times. The V and J genes are TRBV7-9 and TRBJ1-1; D not resolved. Germline CDR1 and CDR2: SEHNR and FQNEAQ (reference sequence). The CDR3 contains 15 residues. V dropped 5 bases and J dropped 1 base, with 14 bases sitting between them. The CDR3 sequence: CASSTSWAENTEAFF. CDR3 sequence (DNA): TGTGCCAGCAGCACTAGCTGGGCAGAGAACACTGAAGCTTTCTTT.

The chain links TRBV6-5 to TRBJ1-1; 8 bases are shared with TRBD1. The CDR3 is 15 amino acids. The V gene end was trimmed by 6 bases and the J gene end by 4 bases; junction bases not matched to a gene: 10. Germline values: CDR1 MNHEY, CDR2 SVGAGI. The CDR3 region is CASRDPRGLVTEAFF. The CDR3 DNA follows: TGTGCCAGCAGAGACCCCAGGGGGCTTGTCACTGAAGCTTTCTTT.

V and J are TRBV5-5 and TRBJ1-3; D gene ambiguous. Trimming took off 4 bases at V and 3 bases at J, with 11 bases between the two ends. CDR1 and CDR2 from the germline V gene are SGHKS and YYEKEE (reference sequence). The CDR3 extends over 14 amino acids. CDR3 bases: TGTGCCAGCAGCGCCTCGAGGAATGGAAACACCATATATTTT. It is translated as CASSASRNGNTIYF.

The chain links TRBV7-6 to TRBJ1-1; D is possibly TRBD1 (6 bases). Germline CDR1 SGHVS, CDR2 FNYEAQ. Deletions cut 5 bases from V and 0 bases from J, with 16 bases between. The CDR3 length is 16 residues. CDR3 sequence (DNA): TGTGCCAGCAGCCGCTGGACAGTGGGGATGAACACTGAAGCTTTCTTT. Protein: CASSRWTVGMNTEAFF.

This clone was found a few times. The rearrangement joins TRBV27 to TRBJ1-2; perhaps TRBD1 as D (6 bases). V was cut by 6 bases and J by 1 base, with 9 bases left in between. The CDR3 runs 13 residues. Germline-derived CDR1 and CDR2 are MNHEY and SMNVEV (reference sequence). CDR3 nucleotide sequence: TGTGCCAGCAGGGGGACACATAACTATGGCTACACCTTC. This sequence encodes CASRGTHNYGYTF.

The J gene is TRBJ2-1, the V gene TRBV3-1 (or the pseudogene TRBV3-2), with 7 bases fitting TRBD1. J gave up 8 bases and V 0 bases, and 7 bases lay outside the gene matches. This CDR3 has 15 amino acids. Per germline, CDR1 LGHDT and CDR2 YNNKEL (reference sequence). CDR3 residues: CASSQDYRGSDEQFF. The CDR3 DNA is TGTGCCAGCAGCCAAGATTACAGGGGAAGCGATGAGCAGTTCTTC.

This clone was picked up a small number of times. The V and J genes are TRBV27 and TRBJ2-7; the D is unclear. Germline assignment: CDR1 MNHEY and CDR2 SMNVEV (reference sequence). The length of the CDR3 is 14 residues. Trimming shortened V by 0 bases and J by 2 bases, and 8 bases separated the two germline ends. The CDR3 coding sequence is TGTGCCAGCAGTTTATCGGGCATAACCTACGAGCAGTACTTC. Translation: CASSLSGITYEQYF.

V and J are TRBV21-1 and TRBJ2-7; the DNA was not used to check the table's D call, TRBD2. TRBV21-1 is a documented pseudogene. This CDR3 region has 14 residues. This chain's CDR3 is CAIHPIDGGDEQYF. CDR3 coding DNA: TGTGCCATCCACCCCATAGACGGGGGGGACGAGCAGTACTTC.

J is TRBJ1-5 and V is TRBV5-1, with 7 bases identical to TRBD1. The CDR3 is 14 residues long. V lost 0 bases, J lost 6 bases, and 3 bases stayed unmatched. The V gene's germline CDR1 is SGHRS and CDR2 YFSETQ. For the CDR3, the DNA is TGCGCCAGCAGCTTGGACGGGACAGCTCAGCCCCAGCATTTT. It is translated as CASSLDGTAQPQHF.

V is TRBV18 and J is TRBJ1-3; weak D call: TRBD1 (5 bases). V dropped 8 bases and J dropped 0 bases, with 17 bases sitting between them. CDR1 and CDR2 (germline): KGHSH, LQKENI. The CDR3 runs to 16 residues. CDR3 in DNA: TGTGCCAGCGGGGCCGGACAAGCTGGCTCTGGAAACACCATATATTTT. Its protein is CASGAGQAGSGNTIYF.

The chain joins TRBV7-2 to TRBJ2-3; a weak D match, TRBD2 (6 bases). The V gene lost 5 bases and the J gene lost 2 bases, with 26 bases spanning the gap. The CDR3 contains 19 residues. Looked up from germline, CDR1 is SGHTA and CDR2 is FQGNSA. This chain's CDR3 is CASSQNPHHWREHTDTQYF. Here the CDR3 DNA reads TGTGCCAGCAGCCAAAATCCCCATCATTGGCGGGAACACACAGATACGCAGTATTTT.

The chain combines TRBV2 with TRBJ2-7; TRBD1 is a possible D gene (5 bases). The CDR3 length is 13 residues. The V end was cut by 1 base, the J end by 9 bases, with 13 bases between. From germline, CDR1 is SNHLY and CDR2 FYNNEI. DNA for the CDR3: TGTGCCAGCAGTGAAGAAGGGGTTATAGGGCAGTACTTC. Protein sequence: CASSEEGVIGQYF. The entire variable domain, with the rest obtained from reference TRBV2 and TRBJ2-7, is as follows: EPEVTQTPSHQVTQMGQEVILRCVPISNHLYFYWYRQILGQKVEFLVSFYNNEISEKSEIFDDQFSVERPDGSNFTLKIRSTKLEDSAMYFCASSEEGVIGQYFGPGTRLTVT.

This clone is a singleton in its sample. The chain uses TRBV6-5 and TRBJ1-6; D is perhaps TRBD1 (6 bases). The germline V gene has CDR1 MNHEY and CDR2 SVGAGI. The V end lost 7 bases, the J end lost 7 bases, and 14 bases lay between the germline ends. The CDR3 contains 14 residues. CDR3: CASKWAGANSPLHF. The CDR3 DNA follows: TGTGCCAGCAAGTGGGCAGGGGCGAATTCACCCCTCCACTTT.

The V and J genes are TRBV18 and TRBJ2-3; TRBD1 matches at 10 bases. V lost 5 bases and J lost 3; bases outside the gene matches: 8. Germline V gene lookup returns CDR1 KGHSH and CDR2 LQKENI. This CDR3 comprises 16 residues. The CDR3 loop reads CASSTKTGGSTDTQYF. Here the CDR3 DNA reads TGTGCCAGCTCAACAAAGACAGGGGGCAGTACAGATACGCAGTATTTT. The complete variable domain, with remaining parts taken from reference TRBV18 and TRBJ2-3, reads NAGVMQNPRHLVRRRGQEARLRCSPMKGHSHVYWYRQLPEEGLKFMVYLQKENIIDESGMPKERFSAEFPKEGPSILRIQQVVRGDSAAYFCASSTKTGGSTDTQYFGPGTRLTVL.

This rearrangement joins TRBV20-1 to TRBJ2-1; maybe TRBD2 (5 bases). This CDR3 comprises 14 residues. V lost 3 bases and J 4 bases, leaving 13 bases between the germline ends. CDR1 is DFQATT and CDR2 is SNEGSKA in the germline V gene (reference sequence). CDR3 sequence: CSASGLARYNEQFF. CDR3 DNA: TGCAGTGCTAGTGGGCTAGCCCGGTACAATGAGCAGTTCTTC.

The chain joins TRBV7-2 to TRBJ1-1, with 9 bases lining up with TRBD1. The CDR3 sequence is 14 residues long. The germline V gene encodes CDR1 SGHTA and CDR2 FQGNSA. J gave up 5 bases and V 6 bases, and 7 bases lay outside the gene matches. The CDR3 DNA sequence: TGTGCCAGCAGGACCGGACAGGGGAGAACTGAAGCTTTCTTT. This codes for CASRTGQGRTEAFF.